A selection of T cell receptor beta chains follows, all from one sample in a study of blood T cell repertoires in COVID-19. The protocol was immunoSEQ multiplex PCR, while the TCRdb copy is restricted to in-frame clones and leaves out a portion. The table includes about 110,000 clones, roughly 82% detected once. The sequencing input was peripheral blood. Receptors were obtained from a woman aged 55-69 years with acute or convalescent COVID-19. CDR3s include the opening cysteine and the closing phenylalanine or tryptophan. The order of the fields is V gene, D gene, clone size, J gene, CDR3 DNA, CDR3 protein. The D gene is left open where the match is weak. Some rows mark clone size as missing; the rest say once, few, many or name a class of expanded clone.

V gene: TRBV30
D gene: TRBD1
clone size: NA
J gene: TRBJ1-4
CDR3 DNA: TGTGCCTGGAATAAGGGAGGGACAGGCTATGAAAAACTGTTTTTT
CDR3 protein: CAWNKGGTGYEKLFF

V gene: TRBV12-3/TRBV12-4
D gene: NA
clone size: NA
J gene: TRBJ1-1
CDR3 DNA: TGTGCCAGCAGTTTAACGGGGGACACTGAAGCTTTCTTT
CDR3 protein: CASSLTGDTEAFF

V gene: TRBV28
D gene: TRBD2
clone size: NA
J gene: TRBJ2-5
CDR3 DNA: TGTGCCAGCAGTTTAGAGACTAGCGGGGCGAACACCCAGTACTTC
CDR3 protein: CASSLETSGANTQYF

V gene: TRBV28
D gene: NA
clone size: NA
J gene: TRBJ1-3
CDR3 DNA: TGTGCCAGCAGCGTTCCGGGGAGGACCATATATTTT
CDR3 protein: CASSVPGRTIYF

V gene: TRBV30
D gene: TRBD1
clone size: NA
J gene: TRBJ1-5
CDR3 DNA: TGTGCCTGGCGGGACAGGGGGCAAGACCAGCCCCAGCATTTT
CDR3 protein: CAWRDRGQDQPQHF

V gene: TRBV7-2
D gene: NA
clone size: NA
J gene: TRBJ1-4
CDR3 DNA: TGTGCCAGCAGCACTCGTACCTCCGTTGCAACTAATGAAAAACTGTTTTTT
CDR3 protein: CASSTRTSVATNEKLFF

V gene: TRBV10-3
D gene: NA
clone size: NA
J gene: TRBJ2-5
CDR3 DNA: TGTGCCATCAGTGAGTCCCTAGAAGAGACCCAGTACTTC
CDR3 protein: CAISESLEETQYF

V gene: TRBV3-1/TRBV3-2
D gene: NA
clone size: NA
J gene: TRBJ1-5
CDR3 DNA: TGTGCCAGCAGCCCCTTCTATGGTCAGCCCCAGCATTTT
CDR3 protein: CASSPFYGQPQHF

V gene: TRBV6-5
D gene: TRBD1
clone size: NA
J gene: TRBJ1-1
CDR3 DNA: TGTGCCAGCCGCCGCGACAGGGACACTGAAGCTTTCTTT
CDR3 protein: CASRRDRDTEAFF

V gene: TRBV12-2
D gene: NA
clone size: NA
J gene: TRBJ2-1
CDR3 DNA: TGTGCAAGTCGCCCAAGGGGCCCTAGCGGGGGGAACAATGAGCAGTTCTTC
CDR3 protein: CASRPRGPSGGNNEQFF

V gene: TRBV12-3/TRBV12-4
D gene: NA
clone size: NA
J gene: TRBJ1-5
CDR3 DNA: TGTGCCAGCAGTTTTGGAGAAAATCAGCCCCAGCATTTT
CDR3 protein: CASSFGENQPQHF

V gene: TRBV5-1
D gene: TRBD1
clone size: NA
J gene: TRBJ2-1
CDR3 DNA: TGCGCCAGCAGCTTGGTTGGGGGACAGGGTCGTCGGGAGCAGTTCTTC
CDR3 protein: CASSLVGGQGRREQFF

V gene: TRBV7-2
D gene: NA
clone size: NA
J gene: TRBJ2-4
CDR3 DNA: TGTGCCAGCAGCCACCGGACTTTGGACGGTGGGGTTCAGTACTTC
CDR3 protein: CASSHRTLDGGVQYF

V gene: TRBV29-1
D gene: TRBD1
clone size: once
J gene: TRBJ2-2
CDR3 DNA: TGCAGCGTTGGGAGAGGGACAGACAACACCGGGGAGCTGTTTTTT
CDR3 protein: CSVGRGTDNTGELFF

V gene: TRBV29-1
D gene: NA
clone size: NA
J gene: TRBJ2-2
CDR3 DNA: TGCAGCGTTGATCGGGGGTTTAACACCGGGGAGCTGTTTTTT
CDR3 protein: CSVDRGFNTGELFF

V gene: TRBV15
D gene: NA
clone size: NA
J gene: TRBJ1-5
CDR3 DNA: TGTGCCACCAGCAGAGGGACAGATAGCAATCAGCCCCAGCATTTT
CDR3 protein: CATSRGTDSNQPQHF

V gene: TRBV3-1/TRBV3-2
D gene: TRBD2
clone size: NA
J gene: TRBJ2-2
CDR3 DNA: TGTGCCAGCAGCCACGGACTAGCGGGGGCCACCGGGGAGCTGTTTTTT
CDR3 protein: CASSHGLAGATGELFF

V gene: TRBV3-1/TRBV3-2
D gene: NA
clone size: NA
J gene: TRBJ2-7
CDR3 DNA: TGTGCCAGCAGCCAAGGTCCCACCGGGACTGTAGTCTCCTACGAGCAGTACTTC
CDR3 protein: CASSQGPTGTVVSYEQYF

V gene: TRBV7-2
D gene: NA
clone size: NA
J gene: TRBJ2-5
CDR3 DNA: TGTGCCACCTCTAACGGGGTTAGCGAGGAGACCCAGTACTTC
CDR3 protein: CATSNGVSEETQYF

V gene: TRBV6-6
D gene: TRBD1
clone size: few
J gene: TRBJ1-6
CDR3 DNA: TGTGCCAGCAGTCCCCGGGACAGGGGCTCCTATAATTCACCCCTCCACTTT
CDR3 protein: CASSPRDRGSYNSPLHF

V gene: TRBV20-1
D gene: NA
clone size: NA
J gene: TRBJ2-7
CDR3 DNA: TGCAGTGCCGGGACTGCCTACGAGCAGTACTTC
CDR3 protein: CSAGTAYEQYF

V gene: TRBV12-5
D gene: TRBD2
clone size: once
J gene: TRBJ2-5
CDR3 DNA: TGTGCTAGTGGTCCTAGCGGGGGGGCCAAACAAGAGACCCAGTACTTC
CDR3 protein: CASGPSGGAKQETQYF